The clone carrying this TCR beta chain appeared many times. Its antigen is as yet unknown. This entry is derived from a study of neurological immune-mediated disorders. Study-wide findings and caveats: Multiple sclerosis patients had less TCR clonal expansion than even healthy controls, unlike HTLV-1-associated myelopathy. None of the CDR3 amino acid sequences found in expanded clones was shared across subjects. This suggests that the TCR-beta repertoires were private in all groups.

The cDNA was synthesized by means of template-switch 5'RACE, which was carried out with 10-nucleotide random UMIs. From 15-18 subjects, over 190 million TCR-beta sequences were obtained in each sequencing run. TCRdb re-called the 5' RACE reads through MiXCR, storing one row per CDR3 protein. The sample has fewer than 55,000 distinct CDR3 sequences; roughly an eighth are singletons. Time point of the sample: longitudinal time-point 3. The CDR3 spans 13 residues. V lost 3 bases and J 7 bases, leaving 10 bases between the germline ends. In germline, CDR1 is PRHDT, CDR2 FYEKMQ (reference sequence). Specimen: PBMCs. This sequence originates from a male donor with HTLV-1-associated myelopathy (HAM/TSP). The chain joins TRBV13 to TRBJ2-1; possibly TRBD1 for D (6 bases). The CDR3: CASSFRGPNEQFF. The CDR3 coding sequence is TGTGCCAGCAGCTTCAGGGGACCAAATGAGCAGTTCTTC.